These T cell receptor beta chains were read from a single sample in a study of PD-1 blockade in classical Hodgkin lymphoma. Here immunoSEQ multiplex PCR was the method, and the copy in TCRdb shows in-frame clones only, minus some. The top ten hold 10% of the sample, which has over 60,000 clones, roughly nine tenths seen once. The sequenced sample was peripheral blood mononuclear cells (PBMCs), obtained before the fourth cycle of nivolumab. Receptor source: a human donor with classical Hodgkin lymphoma. The CDR3 runs from the conserved cysteine through the conserved F or W. D genes are given only for firm matches. A clone size is listed for some rows: how often the clone was seen (once, few, many), or a class if it is expanded.

abundance	v_gene	d_gene	j_gene	CDR3aa	CDR3nt
-	TRBV19	-	TRBJ1-6	CASSIMDSPGSPLHF	TGTGCCAGTAGTATTATGGACAGTCCGGGATCACCCCTCCACTTT
-	TRBV5-4	TRBD1	TRBJ2-7	CASSPGTAYYEQYF	TGTGCCAGCAGCCCCGGGACAGCATACTACGAGCAGTACTTC
few	TRBV30	-	TRBJ1-4	CAWSVLIGDGLFF	TGTGCCTGGAGTGTATTAATAGGGGATGGACTGTTTTTT
-	TRBV2	-	TRBJ2-3	CASSLMSVSLTDTQYF	TGTGCCAGCAGTTTGATGTCGGTTTCCCTTACAGATACGCAGTATTTT
-	TRBV4-1	-	TRBJ2-3	CASSPSGVSDTQYF	TGCGCCAGCAGCCCCTCGGGGGTATCAGATACGCAGTATTTT
-	TRBV10-2	-	TRBJ2-3	CASSLGTDTQYF	TGCGCCAGCAGTTTAGGGACAGATACGCAGTATTTT
-	TRBV2	-	TRBJ2-7	CASSGRLYEQYF	TGTGCCAGCAGTGGAAGACTTTACGAGCAGTACTTC
-	TRBV27	-	TRBJ2-7	CASSFSGDGGYHVEQYF	TGTGCCAGCAGTTTTTCAGGGGACGGTGGCTACCACGTCGAGCAGTACTTC
-	TRBV6-1	-	TRBJ1-1	CASSIYLNTEAFF	TGTGCCAGCAGTATCTACTTGAACACTGAAGCTTTCTTT
-	TRBV6-5	TRBD1	TRBJ1-1	CASSYRGRTEAFF	TGTGCCAGCAGTTACAGGGGGCGGACTGAAGCTTTCTTT
-	TRBV5-1	TRBD1	TRBJ2-2	CASSLGTGPGELFF	TGCGCCAGCAGCCTTGGGACAGGGCCCGGGGAGCTGTTTTTT
medium-sized	TRBV10-3	-	TRBJ1-1	CAISEPVDNTEAFF	TGTGCCATCAGTGAGCCTGTAGATAACACTGAAGCTTTCTTT
-	TRBV7-9	-	TRBJ2-4	CASSPSPVGAKNIQYF	TGTGCCAGCAGCCCGTCCCCTGTGGGAGCCAAAAACATTCAGTACTTC
-	TRBV2	-	TRBJ1-6	CASSPQVNSPLHF	TGTGCCAGCAGCCCACAGGTGAACTCACCCCTCCACTTT
-	TRBV6-1	-	TRBJ2-3	CASVFDPDGEQYF	TGTGCCAGCGTATTTGACCCCGATGGGGAGCAGTATTTT
-	TRBV21-1	-	TRBJ2-7	CASSGTSSYEQYF	TGTGCCAGCAGCGGCACGAGCTCCTACGAGCAGTACTTC
-	TRBV6-1	-	TRBJ2-7	CASSEFWGSYEQYF	TGTGCCAGCAGTGAATTTTGGGGCTCCTACGAGCAGTACTTC
once	TRBV5-6	TRBD2	TRBJ2-1	CASSPFGGGVYNEQFF	TGTGCCAGCAGCCCCTTTGGCGGGGGGGTCTACAATGAGCAGTTCTTC
-	TRBV28	-	TRBJ2-2	CASSLWSGNTGELFF	TGTGCCAGCAGTTTATGGTCGGGGAACACCGGGGAGCTGTTTTTT
-	TRBV6-5	-	TRBJ1-2	CASRLGYGYTF	TGTGCCAGCAGATTGGGCTATGGCTACACCTTC
-	TRBV7-9	TRBD2	TRBJ2-6	CASIHPGGVTLGANVLTF	TGTGCCAGCATACATCCGGGAGGTGTGACTCTGGGGGCCAACGTCCTGACTTTC
-	TRBV7-9	-	TRBJ1-2	CASSSLRGTYGYTF	TGTGCCAGCAGCTCATTGCGGGGGACTTATGGCTACACCTTC
-	TRBV6-1	-	TRBJ1-2	CASKQGGFSGYGYTF	TGTGCCAGCAAACAGGGAGGATTTTCGGGTTATGGCTACACCTTC
-	TRBV14	-	TRBJ1-1	CASSPKGAEAFF	TGTGCCAGCAGTCCCAAGGGGGCTGAAGCTTTCTTT
-	TRBV5-4	-	TRBJ2-6	CASSFTGSSSGANVLTF	TGTGCCAGCAGCTTTACAGGCTCTAGCTCTGGGGCCAACGTCCTGACTTTC
-	TRBV29-1	TRBD1	TRBJ1-3	CSAGTGNSGNTIYF	TGCAGCGCCGGGACAGGGAACTCTGGAAACACCATATATTTT
-	TRBV12-5	-	TRBJ2-7	CASGLARQAGAFDEQYF	TGTGCTAGTGGTTTGGCTCGCCAGGCGGGGGCTTTTGACGAGCAGTACTTC
-	TRBV6-4	-	TRBJ1-2	CASSLSRGGLNGYTF	TGTGCCAGCAGTTTATCGAGGGGGGGGCTTAATGGCTACACCTTC
-	TRBV6-5	TRBD1	TRBJ1-2	CASRTLFGTVYGYTF	TGTGCCAGCAGGACCCTGTTCGGGACAGTATATGGCTACACCTTC
-	TRBV6-1	-	TRBJ2-5	CASSEDGLGGTQYF	TGTGCCAGCAGTGAAGACGGCCTGGGTGGGACCCAGTACTTC
-	TRBV29-1	-	TRBJ1-3	CSVEDPRSGNTIYF	TGCAGCGTTGAAGATCCGCGCTCTGGAAACACCATATATTTT
-	TRBV9	-	TRBJ1-5	CASSVEGLSNQPQHF	TGTGCCAGCAGCGTAGAGGGATTAAGCAATCAGCCCCAGCATTTT
once	TRBV27	-	TRBJ1-2	CASSSRGAGYGYTF	TGTGCCAGCAGTTCCCGGGGGGCGGGGTATGGCTACACCTTC
once	TRBV6-6	TRBD2	TRBJ2-5	CASSTTSGRRQETQYF	TGTGCCAGCAGCACGACTAGCGGGAGACGTCAAGAGACCCAGTACTTC
once	TRBV11-2	TRBD1	TRBJ2-1	CASSPGTGIGEQFF	TGTGCCAGCAGCCCCGGGACAGGGATTGGCGAGCAGTTCTTC
-	TRBV5-5	TRBD1	TRBJ1-3	CASSSGQGCGNTIYF	TGTGCCAGCAGCTCAGGACAGGGTTGCGGAAACACCATATATTTT
-	TRBV19	TRBD1	TRBJ2-7	CASSRPGQGPEQYF	TGTGCCAGTAGTAGGCCGGGACAGGGTCCCGAGCAGTACTTC
-	TRBV6-5	-	TRBJ2-2	CASRMEADTGELFF	TGTGCCAGCAGAATGGAGGCGGACACCGGGGAGCTGTTTTTT
once	TRBV2	-	TRBJ1-5	CASSDRPIYNQPQHF	TGTGCCAGCAGTGACCGACCCATCTACAATCAGCCCCAGCATTTT
-	TRBV4-2	-	TRBJ1-1	CASSQGAKDTEAFF	TGTGCCAGCAGCCAAGGGGCGAAAGACACTGAAGCTTTCTTT